In its sample, the clone carrying this T cell receptor beta chain was seen many times. The target antigen is unknown. Trimming at V came to 6 bases and at J to 2 bases, leaving 6 bases not matched to a gene. Germline CDR1 SEHNR, CDR2 FQNEAQ (reference sequence). There are 15 residues in the CDR3. This sample was included in a study of T cell repertoires in cytomegalovirus infection. Study details: Public TCR beta signatures indicated both CMV infection and matching HLA type.

A single record per CDR3 protein comes from TCRdb applying MiXCR to the reads. The sample has 490,000 or so distinct CDR3 sequences; around 11% are singletons. The study's findings and limits: HLA-C-restricted TCR beta clonotypes specific for CMV led the ex vivo response. Pooled public TCR beta family frequency picked out CMV carriers with the relevant HLA.

The receptor's source is a human donor in good health (CMV status not recorded). Some clones in this sample may be carry-over from other donors' samples. Source material: PBMCs. The chain recombines TRBV7-9 with TRBJ2-5; 10 nucleotides align to TRBD1. CDR3 in amino acids: CASSSGTGVQETQYF. The CDR3 nucleotides are TGTGCCAGCAGTTCCGGGACAGGGGTTCAAGAGACCCAGTACTTC.